The source of this TCR beta chain is a study of CD8+ T cells in alopecia areata. Study details: Tofacitinib administration to treated patients was oral, at 5 to 10 mg twice daily. Study results and limitations: Sequencing of scalp samples also captures resident alphabeta T cells of normal skin.

Germline assignment: CDR1 SQVTM and CDR2 ANQGSEA. This CDR3 region has 14 residues. V lost 3 bases, J lost 0 bases, and 8 bases lay in between. It was from alopecia areata patients that lesional scalp punch biopsies and peripheral blood were collected. Once RNA had been extracted, it was reverse transcribed into cDNA to act as the sequencing template. Measured with immunoSEQ multiplex PCR; TCRdb has only the in-frame clones, and not every one. The data show 150,000 to 200,000 clones, with approximately 56% seen just once and roughly 14% held by the top ten. As to this clone: Its cognate antigen is unknown.

The clonotype originates from a human donor with alopecia areata. The chain combines TRBV29-1 with TRBJ2-2, with TRBD1 as a possible D gene (5 bases). This specimen was CD4+ T cells sorted from blood, taken at week 0. Here the CDR3 DNA reads TGCAGCGTTGAGACAGACTCGAACACCGGGGAGCTGTTTTTT. Translation gives CSVETDSNTGELFF.